This T cell receptor (beta chain) was sequenced for a study of T cells in localized non-small cell lung cancer. Some clones are missing from TCRdb's copy, which holds only in-frame ones; the method was immunoSEQ multiplex PCR. The table records around 130,000 clones, about 89% of them present only once. Findings and caveats of the study: The study detected a median roughly 57 of the top 100 tumor clones in adjacent lung. Only one tumor region was sequenced, so heterogeneity remains possible. Uninvolved adjacent lung had higher T cell clonality than tumor and all other tissues.

Concerning this clone itself: Antigen specificity is unknown.

The V gene end was trimmed by 3 bases and the J gene end by 8 bases; junction bases not matched to a gene: 8. Germline V lookup: CDR1 LNHDA, CDR2 SQIVND (reference sequence). The CDR3 has 15 residues. The material sequenced was peripheral blood, taken before any cancer treatment. This clonotype was sampled from a female donor of 60 years or more with stage I lung adenocarcinoma. The rearrangement links TRBV19 to TRBJ1-4; 8 bases line up with TRBD1. CDR3 DNA: TGTGCCAGTAGTATGGGGACAGGCCGTTGGGAAAAACTGTTTTTT. It is translated as CASSMGTGRWEKLFF.